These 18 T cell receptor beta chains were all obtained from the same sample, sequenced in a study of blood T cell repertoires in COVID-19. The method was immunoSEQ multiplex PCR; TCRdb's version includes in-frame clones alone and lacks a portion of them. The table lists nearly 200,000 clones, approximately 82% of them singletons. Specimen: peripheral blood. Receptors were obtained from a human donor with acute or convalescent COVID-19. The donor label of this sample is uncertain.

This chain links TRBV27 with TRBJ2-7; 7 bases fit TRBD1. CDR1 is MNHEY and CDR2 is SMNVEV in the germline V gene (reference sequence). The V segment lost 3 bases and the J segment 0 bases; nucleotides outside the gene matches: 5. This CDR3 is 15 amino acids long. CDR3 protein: CASSFGRGSSYEQYF. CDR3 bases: TGTGCCAGCAGTTTCGGCAGGGGGAGCTCCTACGAGCAGTACTTC.

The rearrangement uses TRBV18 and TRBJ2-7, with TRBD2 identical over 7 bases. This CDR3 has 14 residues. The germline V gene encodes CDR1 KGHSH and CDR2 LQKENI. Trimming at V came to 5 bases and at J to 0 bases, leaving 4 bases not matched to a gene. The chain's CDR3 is CASSTAGYSYEQYF. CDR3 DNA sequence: TGTGCCAGCTCAACAGCGGGGTACTCCTACGAGCAGTACTTC.

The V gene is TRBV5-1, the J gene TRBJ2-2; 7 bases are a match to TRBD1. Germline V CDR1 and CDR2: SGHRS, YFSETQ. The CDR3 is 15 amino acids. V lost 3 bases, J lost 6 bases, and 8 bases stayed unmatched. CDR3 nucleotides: TGCGCCAGCAGCTACCGACAGGGTCAGTCCGGGGAGCTGTTTTTT. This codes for CASSYRQGQSGELFF.

CDR3 nucleotide sequence: TGTGCAAGCGGGACAGACTACGAGCAGTACTTC. This encodes CASGTDYEQYF. The chain recombines TRBV9 with TRBJ2-7; D might be TRBD1 or TRBD2, each matching 7 bases. CDR3 size: 11 residues. CDR1 is SGDLS and CDR2 is YYNGEE in the germline V gene.

The chain's CDR3 is CAIRDTSGSRNEQFF. CDR3 coding DNA: TGTGCCATCAGGGATACTAGCGGGAGTAGAAATGAGCAGTTCTTC. The chain couples TRBV10-3 to TRBJ2-1; the match to TRBD2 covers 11 bases. This CDR3 comprises 15 residues. In germline, CDR1 is ENHRY, CDR2 SYGVKD. Trimming cost V 6 bases and J 7 bases; bases outside gene matches: 8.

The CDR3 region has the DNA TGTGCCAGCAGCTTAGTCAGGACTAGCGGGAATCAGAACGAGCAGTACTTC. Encoded protein: CASSLVRTSGNQNEQYF. The V gene is TRBV7-2, the J gene TRBJ2-7; TRBD2 matches 12 bases. Trimming cost V 1 base and J 5 bases; bases outside gene matches: 9. This CDR3 is built from 17 residues. The germline V gene has CDR1 SGHTA and CDR2 FQGNSA.

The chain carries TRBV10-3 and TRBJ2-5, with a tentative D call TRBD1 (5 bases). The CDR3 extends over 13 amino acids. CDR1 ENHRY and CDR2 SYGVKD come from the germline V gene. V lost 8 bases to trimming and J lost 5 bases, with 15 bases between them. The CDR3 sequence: CAIGEQVGETQYF. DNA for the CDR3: TGTGCCATCGGGGAACAGGTGGGCGAGACCCAGTACTTC.

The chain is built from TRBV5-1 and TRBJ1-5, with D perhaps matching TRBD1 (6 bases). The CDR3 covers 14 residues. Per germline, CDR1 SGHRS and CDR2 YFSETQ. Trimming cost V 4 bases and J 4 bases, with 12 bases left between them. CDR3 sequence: CASSHGGPNQPQHF. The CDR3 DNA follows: TGCGCCAGCAGCCACGGGGGGCCTAATCAGCCCCAGCATTTT.

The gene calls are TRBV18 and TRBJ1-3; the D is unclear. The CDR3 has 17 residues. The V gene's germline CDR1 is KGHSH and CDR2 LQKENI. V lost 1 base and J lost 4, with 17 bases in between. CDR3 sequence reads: CASSPRQERASGNTIYF. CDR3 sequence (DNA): TGTGCCAGCTCACCACGGCAGGAGCGGGCTTCGGGAAACACCATATATTTT.

CDR3 sequence (DNA): TGTGCCAGTAGTATATCACTAGCGGGAGGCCGAACAACCTACGAGCAGTACTTC. It codes for CASSISLAGGRTTYEQYF. This chain joins TRBV19 and TRBJ2-7, with 12 bases identical to TRBD2. Unmatched junction bases numbered 10, after V lost 2 bases and J lost 2 bases. Germline CDR1 reads LNHDA; CDR2 reads SQIVND (reference sequence). The length of the CDR3 is 18 residues.

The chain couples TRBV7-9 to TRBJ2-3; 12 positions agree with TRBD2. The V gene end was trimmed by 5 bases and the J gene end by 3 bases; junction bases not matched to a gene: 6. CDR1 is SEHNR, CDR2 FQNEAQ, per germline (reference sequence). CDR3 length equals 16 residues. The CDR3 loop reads CASSPRLAGVTDTQYF. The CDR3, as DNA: TGTGCCAGCAGCCCCCGACTAGCGGGAGTTACAGATACGCAGTATTTT.

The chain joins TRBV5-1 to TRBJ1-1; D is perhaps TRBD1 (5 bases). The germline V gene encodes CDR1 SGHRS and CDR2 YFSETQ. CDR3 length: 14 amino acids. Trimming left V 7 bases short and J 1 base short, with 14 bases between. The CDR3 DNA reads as TGCGCCAGCTCGGGTCTCGGGGGGAACACTGAAGCTTTCTTT. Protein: CASSGLGGNTEAFF.

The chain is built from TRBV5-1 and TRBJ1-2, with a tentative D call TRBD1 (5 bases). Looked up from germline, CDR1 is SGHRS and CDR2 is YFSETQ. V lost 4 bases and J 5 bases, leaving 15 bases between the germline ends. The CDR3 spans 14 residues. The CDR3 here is CASSPGGGSYGYTF. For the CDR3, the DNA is TGCGCCAGCAGCCCCGGGGGAGGATCGTATGGCTACACCTTC.

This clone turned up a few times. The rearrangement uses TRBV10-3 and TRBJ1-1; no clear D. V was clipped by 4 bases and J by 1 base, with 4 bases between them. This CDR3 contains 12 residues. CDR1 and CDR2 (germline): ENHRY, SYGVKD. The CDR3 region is CAISGQNTEAFF. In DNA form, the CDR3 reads TGTGCCATCAGTGGACAGAACACTGAAGCTTTCTTT.

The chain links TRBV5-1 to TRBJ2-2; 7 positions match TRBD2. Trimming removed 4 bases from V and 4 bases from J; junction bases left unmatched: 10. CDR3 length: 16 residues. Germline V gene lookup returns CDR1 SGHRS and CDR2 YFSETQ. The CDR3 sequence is CASSPGLERITGELFF. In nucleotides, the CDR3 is TGCGCCAGCAGCCCCGGACTAGAAAGGATCACCGGGGAGCTGTTTTTT. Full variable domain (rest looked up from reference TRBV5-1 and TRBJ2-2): KAGVTQTPRYLIKTRGQQVTLSCSPISGHRSVSWYQQTPGQGLQFLFEYFSETQRNKGNFPGRFSGRQFSNSRSEMNVSTLELGDSALYLCASSPGLERITGELFFGEGSRLTVL.

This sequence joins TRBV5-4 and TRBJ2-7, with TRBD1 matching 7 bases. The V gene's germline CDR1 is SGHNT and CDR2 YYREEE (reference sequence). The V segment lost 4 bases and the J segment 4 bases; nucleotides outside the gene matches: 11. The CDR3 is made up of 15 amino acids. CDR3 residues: CASSPNRGLLYEQYF. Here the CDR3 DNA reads TGTGCCAGCAGCCCGAACAGGGGCCTTTTATACGAGCAGTACTTC.

CDR3 region: CASSPWTGLLSGANVLTF. DNA of the CDR3: TGTGCCAGTAGTCCTTGGACAGGGCTGCTGTCTGGGGCCAACGTCCTGACTTTC. This rearrangement joins TRBV19 to TRBJ2-6; 8 nucleotides match TRBD1. Germline CDR1 and CDR2: LNHDA and SQIVND (reference sequence). The CDR3 covers 18 residues. V lost 5 bases and J lost 1; bases outside the gene matches: 10. The whole variable domain, remainder taken from reference TRBV19 and TRBJ2-6, is DGGITQSPKYLFRKEGQNVTLSCEQNLNHDAMYWYRQDPGQGLRLIYYSQIVNDFQKGDIAEGYSVSREKKESFPLTVTSAQKNPTAFYLCASSPWTGLLSGANVLTFGAGSRLTVL.

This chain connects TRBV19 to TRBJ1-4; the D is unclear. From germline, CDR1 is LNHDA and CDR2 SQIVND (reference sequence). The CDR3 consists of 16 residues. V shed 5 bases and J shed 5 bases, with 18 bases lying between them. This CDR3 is CASSPPWEAANEKLFF. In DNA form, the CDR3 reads TGTGCCAGTAGTCCCCCCTGGGAGGCAGCCAATGAAAAACTGTTTTTT.